These 27 T cell receptor beta chains share one sample of origin, sequenced in a study of blood T cell repertoires in COVID-19. TCRdb's copy holds only in-frame clones and misses some; the assay was immunoSEQ multiplex PCR. The table records around 120,000 clones, 75% to 90% of them present only once. Input material: peripheral blood. These TCRs come from a woman aged 70 to 79 with acute or convalescent COVID-19.

This clone was seen a handful of times. The rearrangement links TRBV5-1 to TRBJ2-7, with TRBD1 as a possible D gene (6 bases). Germline CDR1 and CDR2: SGHRS and YFSETQ. The CDR3 length is 15 residues. Trimming shortened V by 0 bases and J by 4 bases, and 14 bases separated the two germline ends. This CDR3 reads CASSLVVGAGYEQYF. The CDR3 bases are TGCGCCAGCAGCTTGGTTGTGGGGGCAGGGTACGAGCAGTACTTC.

The gene calls are TRBV29-1 and TRBJ2-7, with D possibly matching TRBD1 (6 bases). CDR1 is SQVTM and CDR2 is ANQGSEA in the germline V gene. The CDR3 is 14 residues long. The ends were cut back, 3 bases at V and 0 bases at J, with 12 bases in the middle. In DNA form, the CDR3 reads TGCAGCGTTGAGTGGGCAGGGGTCTCCTACGAGCAGTACTTC. Its protein product is CSVEWAGVSYEQYF.

The CDR3 nucleotides are TGTGCCAGCACCGGAGGGGTCGATCGAGCTGAAGCTTTCTTT. Protein: CASTGGVDRAEAFF. This chain links TRBV6-5 with TRBJ1-1, with a weak D call TRBD1 (5 bases). The CDR3 totals 14 residues. Per the germline V gene, CDR1 is MNHEY and CDR2 is SVGAGI. V was pared by 7 bases and J by 6 bases, with 18 bases between.

The chain employs TRBV5-1 and TRBJ1-3; TRBD1 aligns across 8 bases. There are 15 residues in the CDR3. Germline V gives CDR1 SGHRS, CDR2 YFSETQ. V shed 4 bases and J 1 base; nucleotides not matched to a gene: 4. The CDR3 sequence is CASSLTGESGNTIYF. DNA of the CDR3: TGCGCCAGCAGCCTGACAGGGGAGTCTGGAAACACCATATATTTT.

The rearrangement uses TRBV2 and TRBJ2-7; 8 nucleotides line up with TRBD1. CDR3 size: 14 residues. Germline CDR1 SNHLY, CDR2 FYNNEI. Trimming took 5 bases from V and 2 from J; bases not matched to a gene: 5. The CDR3 here is CASSKDREPYEQYF. In nucleotides, the CDR3 is TGTGCCAGCAGTAAGGACAGGGAACCCTACGAGCAGTACTTC.

The chain has TRBV10-2 and TRBJ2-7, with TRBD2 identical over 9 bases. Per germline, CDR1 WSHSY and CDR2 SAAADI. The CDR3 runs 15 residues. V gave up 2 bases and J gave up 2 bases; unmatched junction bases: 4. The CDR3: CASSEGSGGTYEQYF. The CDR3 coding sequence is TGCGCCAGCAGTGAGGGGAGCGGGGGGACCTACGAGCAGTACTTC.

The V call is TRBV28, the J call TRBJ2-3, with TRBD2 matching over 8 bases. Germline lookup yields CDR1 MDHEN and CDR2 SYDVKM. This CDR3 is 19 amino acids long. The ends lost 10 bases at V and 1 base at J; junction bases unmatched: 22. Here the CDR3 DNA reads TGTGCCACCCCCTCCAGCGGGGGTTTAAAGGAGAGTCGCACAGATACGCAGTATTTT. It yields the protein CATPSSGGLKESRTDTQYF.

V usage is TRBV21-1 and J usage is TRBJ1-3. TRBV21-1 is reported as a pseudogene. This CDR3 has 13 amino acids. For the CDR3, the DNA is TGTGCCAGCAGCAAGAGTTCTGGAAACACCATATATTTT. The encoded protein is CASSKSSGNTIYF.

The rearrangement joins TRBV5-1 to TRBJ2-7; 12 nucleotides match TRBD1. Germline assignment: CDR1 SGHRS and CDR2 YFSETQ. The V gene end was trimmed by 0 bases and the J gene end by 7 bases; junction bases not matched to a gene: 8. The CDR3 has 16 amino acids. The CDR3 DNA reads TGCGCCAGCAGCTTGGCGCCGGGACAGGGGGCTCGGGAGCAGTACTTC. Amino acids: CASSLAPGQGAREQYF.

The V and J genes are TRBV5-8 and TRBJ2-1; 10 positions agree with TRBD1. The CDR3 spans 15 residues. Germline V gene sequence: CDR1 SGHTS, CDR2 YDEGEE. The ends lost 4 bases at V and 3 bases at J; junction bases unmatched: 4. The CDR3 DNA reads as TGTGCCAGCAGCCTCGGGGACAGGGGCTACAATGAGCAGTTCTTC. Amino acids: CASSLGDRGYNEQFF. Based on the CDR3 plus reference TRBV5-8 and TRBJ2-1, the full variable domain is EAGVTQSPTHLIKTRGQQATLRCSPISGHTSVYWYQQALGLGLQFLLWYDEGEERNRGNFPPRFSGRQFPNYSSELNVNALELEDSALYLCASSLGDRGYNEQFFGPGTRLTVL.

This clone was seen only once. The chain joins TRBV28 to TRBJ1-2, with 9 bases matching TRBD1. Germline CDR1 MDHEN, CDR2 SYDVKM. CDR3 length: 16 amino acids. V was clipped by 3 bases and J by 6 bases; unmatched bases: 11. CDR3 in amino acids: CASSLMGQGHSHGYTF. CDR3 in DNA: TGTGCCAGCAGTTTGATGGGACAGGGACATTCCCATGGCTACACCTTC.

This chain links TRBV5-6 with TRBJ2-7; D may be TRBD1 (6 bases). The CDR3 has 11 residues. Per germline, CDR1 SGHDT and CDR2 YYEEEE. V lost 4 bases and J lost 11, with 13 bases in between. For the CDR3, the DNA is TGTGCCAGCAGCCGGGCAGGGGAGAAGTACTTC. Residues: CASSRAGEKYF.

The chain combines TRBV7-9 with TRBJ1-1; D is ambiguous. The CDR3 has 14 amino acids. With 5 bases removed from V and 2 bases from J, the gap between germline ends came to 12 bases. Germline V gene lookup returns CDR1 SEHNR and CDR2 FQNEAQ (reference sequence). The CDR3: CASSLGGLNTEAFF. For the CDR3, the DNA is TGTGCCAGCAGCCTAGGAGGCCTCAACACTGAAGCTTTCTTT.

There are a few counts of this clone. The CDR3 reads CASSSRQGMDTQYF. The CDR3 nucleotides are TGTGCCAGCAGCTCCCGACAGGGTATGGATACGCAGTATTTT. This chain uses TRBV7-9 with TRBJ2-3; 7 bases agree with TRBD1. This CDR3 is built from 14 residues. Trimming cost V 4 bases and J 6 bases; bases outside gene matches: 7. CDR1 is SEHNR, CDR2 FQNEAQ, per germline (reference sequence). Full variable domain (outside the CDR3, taken from reference TRBV7-9 and TRBJ2-3): DTGVSQNPRHKITKRGQNVTFRCDPISEHNRLYWYRQTLGQGPEFLTYFQNEAQLEKSRLLSDRFSAERPKGSFSTLEIQRTEQGDSAMYLCASSSRQGMDTQYFGPGTRLTVL.

The chain has TRBV11-2 and TRBJ1-2; TRBD1 is a possible D gene (5 bases). V was trimmed by 5 bases and J by 10 bases, leaving 14 bases between them. The CDR3 has 12 residues. Germline CDR1 SGHAT, CDR2 FQNNGV. The CDR3: CASSPQWGDYTF. CDR3 DNA sequence: TGTGCCAGCAGCCCGCAGTGGGGGGACTACACCTTC.

The V and J genes are TRBV6-1 and TRBJ2-3; perhaps TRBD1 as D (5 bases). Trimming shortened V by 2 bases and J by 5 bases, and 11 bases separated the two germline ends. CDR1 MNHNS and CDR2 SASEGT come from the germline V gene. This CDR3 region has 14 residues. The CDR3 nucleotides read TGTGCCAGCAGTGAATCGCAGGGATTAGATACGCAGTATTTT. Translating it yields CASSESQGLDTQYF.

This sequence joins TRBV5-1 and TRBJ1-2, with TRBD1 as a possible D gene (6 bases). V was pared by 0 bases and J by 2 bases, with 8 bases between. Germline V gene lookup returns CDR1 SGHRS and CDR2 YFSETQ. This CDR3 comprises 14 residues. DNA of the CDR3: TGCGCCAGCAGCTTGGGTGGACAGAACTATGGCTACACCTTC. It translates to CASSLGGQNYGYTF.

The chain uses TRBV18 and TRBJ1-2; D is unresolved. V gave up 3 bases and J gave up 2 bases, with 7 bases separating them. The CDR3 covers 13 residues. Germline-derived CDR1 and CDR2 are KGHSH and LQKENI. The CDR3: CASSPGYNYGYTF. CDR3 nucleotide sequence: TGTGCCAGCTCACCGGGCTACAACTATGGCTACACCTTC.

V and J are TRBV11-2 and TRBJ2-3; D not resolved. CDR3 size: 12 residues. Trimming left V 7 bases short and J 2 bases short, with 7 bases between. CDR1 SGHAT and CDR2 FQNNGV come from the germline V gene. The CDR3: CASTPLTDTQYF. The CDR3 DNA follows: TGTGCCAGCACCCCCCTCACAGATACGCAGTATTTT.

V is TRBV19 and J is TRBJ1-1, with D unclear. V was clipped by 1 base and J by 1 base, with 7 bases between them. CDR1 LNHDA and CDR2 SQIVND come from the germline V gene (reference sequence). CDR3 size: 14 residues. The CDR3 sequence: CASSIGRGNTEAFF. Here the CDR3 DNA reads TGTGCCAGTAGTATAGGTCGGGGGAACACTGAAGCTTTCTTT.

V is TRBV5-8 and J is TRBJ2-7, with TRBD2 matching over 8 bases. J was trimmed by 3 bases and V by 4 bases; bases with no gene match: 12. The CDR3 spans 16 residues. CDR1 is SGHTS, CDR2 YDEGEE, per germline. The CDR3 loop is CASSPRRAGGRYEQYF. Written as DNA, the CDR3 is TGTGCCAGCAGCCCACGAAGGGCGGGGGGTCGCTACGAGCAGTACTTC.

CDR3 DNA sequence: TGTGCCAGCAGTTTTTCGACAGATACGCAGTATTTT. This codes for CASSFSTDTQYF. The chain recombines TRBV12-3 or TRBV12-4 with TRBJ2-3; D uncertain. The CDR3 is 12 residues long. V was pared by 3 bases and J by 3 bases, with 4 bases between.

This rearrangement joins TRBV5-1 to TRBJ1-3; no clear D gene. The CDR3 consists of 15 residues. The V and J ends lost 0 bases and 4 bases respectively, with 11 bases between them. CDR1 is SGHRS, CDR2 YFSETQ, per germline. CDR3 DNA sequence: TGCGCCAGCAGCTTGGCCGCAGTTTCGGGAAACACCATATATTTT. It specifies CASSLAAVSGNTIYF.

In DNA, the CDR3 is TGTGCCAGCAGCCAACACGCAGCGTCTTACAATGAGCAGTTCTTC. Its translation: CASSQHAASYNEQFF. The genes are TRBV7-2 and TRBJ2-1; the D is unclear. The CDR3 has 15 amino acids. V was trimmed by 5 bases and J by 4 bases, leaving 15 bases between them. Germline CDR1 reads SGHTA; CDR2 reads FQGNSA. Together with reference TRBV7-2 and TRBJ2-1, the CDR3 gives the full variable domain: GAGVSQSPSNKVTEKGKDVELRCDPISGHTALYWYRQSLGQGLEFLIYFQGNSAPDKSGLPSDRFSAERTGGSVSTLTIQRTQQEDSAVYLCASSQHAASYNEQFFGPGTRLTVL.

This chain uses TRBV5-1 with TRBJ1-4, with D hard to call. V was trimmed by 4 bases and J by 2 bases, leaving 9 bases between them. This CDR3 comprises 14 residues. Per germline, CDR1 SGHRS and CDR2 YFSETQ. CDR3 in amino acids: CASSPLSTNEKLFF. DNA for the CDR3: TGCGCCAGCAGCCCCCTGTCGACTAATGAAAAACTGTTTTTT.

The chain uses TRBV30 and TRBJ1-6; 8 bases agree with TRBD1. The length of the CDR3 is 15 residues. Germline V lookup: CDR1 GTSNPN, CDR2 SVGIG (reference sequence). V gave up 1 base and J gave up 8 bases; unmatched junction bases: 7. CDR3 in DNA: TGTGCCTGGAGTGGTTTAGGACAGGGTTATTCACCCCTCCACTTT. Residues: CAWSGLGQGYSPLHF.

The chain employs TRBV28 and TRBJ1-3, with 11 bases fitting TRBD1. The CDR3 covers 15 residues. The V gene end was trimmed by 1 base and the J gene end by 9 bases; junction bases not matched to a gene: 5. Germline CDR1 reads MDHEN; CDR2 reads SYDVKM. For the CDR3, the DNA is TGTGCCAGCAGTTTATCGGGACAGGGGGTAGGCACCATATATTTT. It specifies CASSLSGQGVGTIYF. Combining the CDR3 with reference TRBV28 and TRBJ1-3 gives the whole variable domain DVKVTQSSRYLVKRTGEKVFLECVQDMDHENMFWYRQDPGLGLRLIYFSYDVKMKEKGDIPEGYSVSREKKERFSLILESASTNQTSMYLCASSLSGQGVGTIYFGEGSWLTVV.